This T cell receptor beta chain emerged from a study of blood T cell repertoires in COVID-19. Turning to the study itself: Acute and convalescent COVID-19 specimens originated in the United States, Italy and Spain. PBMCs, B-cell-depleted T cells, or T cells provided the cDNA or gDNA that made up the material.

Germline V gene data show CDR1 as SGHNT and CDR2 as YYREEE (reference sequence). V was clipped by 5 bases and J by 3 bases; unmatched bases: 3. The CDR3 is 13 amino acids. The method was immunoSEQ multiplex PCR; TCRdb's version includes in-frame clones alone and lacks a portion of them. The sample yields about 210,000 clones, 85% seen once. Material: PBMCs or T cells enriched from blood (not recorded which). The chain links TRBV5-4 to TRBJ1-2, with 8 bases aligning to TRBD1. The source of this sequence is a man aged 40-49 years who had recovered from COVID-19. CDR3 DNA: TGTGCCAGCAGATTGACAGGGGACTATGGCTACACCTTC. It encodes CASRLTGDYGYTF. The whole variable domain, filled in from reference TRBV5-4 and TRBJ1-2, reads ETGVTQSPTHLIKTRGQQVTLRCSSQSGHNTVSWYQQALGQGPQFIFQYYREEENGRGNFPPRFSGLQFPNYSSELNVNALELDDSALYLCASRLTGDYGYTFGSGTRLTVV.